Described below is a single T cell receptor beta chain sequence and its context. Original handling: Quantification of nucleated cells was approximated via reference gene primer amplification. The method was immunoSEQ multiplex PCR; TCRdb's version includes in-frame clones alone and lacks a portion of them. V and J calls and clone size follow that table, whereas D and trimming were derived from the DNA. The table has 180,000 or so clones, around 85% seen once; the top ten hold approximately 10%. This CDR3 is 15 amino acids long. Trimming at V came to 5 bases and at J to 12 bases, leaving 15 bases not matched to a gene. Per germline, CDR1 SEHNR and CDR2 FQNEAQ (reference sequence). This record belongs to a study of blood T cell repertoires in COVID-19. Study context: COVID-19 samples, acute and convalescent, were from the United States, Italy and Spain. PBMCs, B-cell-depleted T cells, or T cells were the source of the cDNA or gDNA that made up the material.

Sequencing input: peripheral blood. V is TRBV7-9 and J is TRBJ1-4; TRBD1 agrees at 7 bases. The receptor comes from a human donor with active or convalescent COVID-19. The donor label of this sample is uncertain. CDR3: CASSVGGTVIGELFF. CDR3 nucleotides: TGTGCCAGCAGCGTCGGCGGGACAGTGATCGGGGAACTGTTTTTT.